The next 24 T cell receptor beta chains were all read from a single sample in a study of blood T cell repertoires in COVID-19 (dated by TCRdb to the early 2020s). Preparation of the library involved the immunoSEQ multiplex PCR assay. TCRdb stores this immuneACCESS table with in-frame sequences only. Part of the clones is absent; in the studies checked, under half of the shortfall reflects unresolved V genes, and no reason is known for the rest. Present in this sample are roughly 300,000 clones, more than 70% of which were seen just once. Around 8% of the sample belongs to the ten largest clones. Material for sequencing was peripheral blood. The receptors come from a woman aged 45-65 years who had recovered from COVID-19.

This chain links TRBV5-8 with TRBJ2-3, with 7 bases that match TRBD2. This CDR3 has 17 residues. The V gene's germline CDR1 is SGHTS and CDR2 YDEGEE. Trimming at V came to 3 bases and at J to 0 bases, leaving 10 bases not matched to a gene. CDR3 in amino acids: CASSSLGGGGSTDTQYF. The CDR3 DNA reads TGTGCCAGCAGCTCTCTTGGGGGGGGTGGAAGCACAGATACGCAGTATTTT.

This clone was counted a single time. The chain is built from TRBV11-2 and TRBJ2-1, with TRBD2 identical over 8 bases. Germline V gene lookup returns CDR1 SGHAT and CDR2 FQNNGV. This CDR3 comprises 18 residues. Trimming took 3 bases from V and 6 from J; bases not matched to a gene: 16. Here the CDR3 reads CASSFLTSGGPGVNEQFF. The CDR3 DNA reads TGTGCCAGCAGCTTTCTAACGAGCGGGGGCCCCGGGGTCAATGAGCAGTTCTTC.

The chain links TRBV6-5 to TRBJ1-6; D is unresolved. This CDR3 has 13 residues. V was trimmed by 8 bases and J by 0 bases, leaving 5 bases between them. The V gene's germline CDR1 is MNHEY and CDR2 SVGAGI. This CDR3 is CASLRSYNSPLHF. The CDR3 region has the DNA TGTGCCAGCCTGCGCTCCTATAATTCACCCCTCCACTTT.

CDR3 protein: CASKQGAGNTIYF. The DNA of the CDR3 is TGTGCCAGCAAACAGGGTGCTGGAAACACCATATATTTT. The chain recombines TRBV3-1 (or the pseudogene TRBV3-2) with TRBJ1-3, with D possibly matching TRBD1 (6 bases). V was cut by 7 bases and J by 2 bases, with 9 bases left in between. Germline V gene lookup returns CDR1 LGHDT and CDR2 YNNKEL (reference sequence). The CDR3 totals 13 residues.

This chain uses TRBV24-1 with TRBJ2-3; 9 bases are a match to TRBD2. The CDR3 length is 15 residues. V shed 9 bases and J 6 bases; nucleotides not matched to a gene: 12. Germline values: CDR1 KGHDR, CDR2 SFDVKD. The CDR3 spells CATRDYGSGGDTQYF. The DNA for the CDR3 is TGTGCCACCCGGGACTACGGTAGCGGGGGTGATACGCAGTATTTT.

This clone has only a few counts. CDR3 residues: CASSFPAGTGEAQPQHF. The CDR3 DNA sequence: TGTGCCAGCAGTTTCCCCGCCGGGACAGGGGAGGCTCAGCCCCAGCATTTT. The chain joins TRBV28 to TRBJ1-5; 10 nucleotides match TRBD1. The germline gives CDR1 MDHEN, CDR2 SYDVKM. J gave up 6 bases and V 3 bases, and 11 bases lay outside the gene matches. The CDR3 length is 17 residues.

This clone occurred once. The chain employs TRBV28 and TRBJ2-5, with a tentative D call TRBD2 (5 bases). CDR3 length: 14 amino acids. Germline values: CDR1 MDHEN, CDR2 SYDVKM. Trimming took 2 bases from V and 5 from J, leaving 12 bases between them. CDR3: CASSLPPPGETQYF. DNA for the CDR3: TGTGCCAGCAGTTTACCGCCCCCGGGGGAGACCCAGTACTTC.

The genes are TRBV18 and TRBJ2-7, with a possible D match to TRBD1 (5 bases). CDR1 and CDR2 (germline): KGHSH, LQKENI. This CDR3 is built from 14 residues. V gave up 3 bases and J gave up 2 bases, with 11 bases separating them. The CDR3 sequence: CASSPEQATYEQYF. The DNA of the CDR3 is TGTGCCAGCTCACCCGAACAGGCCACCTACGAGCAGTACTTC.

The rearrangement uses TRBV29-1 and TRBJ1-6; D gene uncertain. From germline, CDR1 is SQVTM and CDR2 ANQGSEA. The V gene lost 5 bases and the J gene lost 0 bases, with 5 bases spanning the gap. There are 13 residues in the CDR3. The CDR3 is CSVRSSYNSPLHF. DNA of the CDR3: TGCAGCGTTCGGAGCTCCTATAATTCACCCCTCCACTTT.

The chain combines TRBV18 with TRBJ1-1, with a weak D call TRBD1 (6 bases). CDR3 length: 13 residues. Between the trimmed V and J ends, which lost 5 bases and 1 base, there was a span of 8 bases. The V gene's germline CDR1 is KGHSH and CDR2 LQKENI. CDR3 coding DNA: TGTGCCAGCTCAGAGACAGGGAACACTGAAGCTTTCTTT. Its translation is CASSETGNTEAFF.

The chain is built from TRBV5-1 and TRBJ2-1; tentative D call: TRBD2 (6 bases). The germline V gene encodes CDR1 SGHRS and CDR2 YFSETQ. There are 17 residues in the CDR3. Trimming stripped 4 bases from V and 6 bases from J, with 23 bases between. CDR3: CASSPDPSSVGSNEQFF. In DNA, the CDR3 is TGCGCCAGCAGCCCTGATCCTTCTAGCGTGGGGAGCAATGAGCAGTTCTTC.

This rearrangement joins TRBV28 to TRBJ1-5; D perhaps matches TRBD1 (6 bases). CDR1 MDHEN and CDR2 SYDVKM come from the germline V gene. The CDR3 runs to 15 residues. V lost 5 bases and J 4 bases, leaving 15 bases between the germline ends. The CDR3, as DNA: TGTGCCAGCAGTCCGACAGGCGGACTTAATCAGCCCCAGCATTTT. The encoded protein is CASSPTGGLNQPQHF.

The gene calls are TRBV12-3 or TRBV12-4 and TRBJ1-1; 7 bases line up with TRBD1. The CDR3 runs to 13 residues. After removal of 5 bases from V and 1 base from J, the junction contained 1 base not matched to a gene. The CDR3 protein is CASSTGENTEAFF. CDR3 DNA sequence: TGTGCCAGCAGTACAGGGGAGAACACTGAAGCTTTCTTT.

This clone was seen a single time. J is TRBJ2-1 and V is TRBV4-1, with D tentatively TRBD2 (6 bases). Germline loops: CDR1 MGHRA, CDR2 YSYEKL. Trimming pared 0 bases from V and 2 bases from J, leaving 8 bases between. The CDR3 is made up of 15 amino acids. The CDR3, as DNA: TGCGCCAGCAGCCAAGACGGGAGTCCCTACAATGAGCAGTTCTTC. Protein product: CASSQDGSPYNEQFF.

The rearrangement links TRBV5-6 to TRBJ2-2; D perhaps matches TRBD1 (5 bases). The CDR3 loop spans 16 amino acids. Trimming cost V 6 bases and J 6 bases, with 21 bases left between them. Germline V gene sequence: CDR1 SGHDT, CDR2 YYEEEE. The CDR3 coding sequence is TGTGCCAGCACCTACCTCGACAGCGTCACTCCCGGGGAGCTGTTTTTT. It codes for CASTYLDSVTPGELFF.

This clone was picked up one time. This chain connects TRBV19 to TRBJ2-3, with 12 bases matching TRBD2. Trimming cost V 4 bases and J 2 bases; bases outside gene matches: 4. The CDR3 covers 16 residues. Germline values: CDR1 LNHDA, CDR2 SQIVND (reference sequence). The CDR3 sequence: CASSTRLAGVTDTQYF. DNA for the CDR3: TGTGCCAGTAGTACAAGACTAGCGGGGGTCACAGATACGCAGTATTTT.

The chain carries TRBV4-1 and TRBJ2-2; D perhaps matches TRBD1 (5 bases). V was shortened by 1 base and J by 3 bases, with 12 bases between the two germline ends. The CDR3 totals 16 residues. Germline V CDR1 and CDR2: MGHRA, YSYEKL. CDR3 DNA: TGCGCCAGCAGCCAAGCCCAGGGTCTGGACACCGGGGAGCTGTTTTTT. It codes for CASSQAQGLDTGELFF.

The J gene is TRBJ1-5, the V gene TRBV30, with unresolved D. Germline assignment: CDR1 GTSNPN and CDR2 SVGIG (reference sequence). V shed 0 bases and J shed 3 bases, with 6 bases lying between them. This CDR3 has 13 residues. This chain's CDR3 is CAWSVRDNQPQHF. CDR3 nucleotide sequence: TGTGCCTGGAGTGTACGGGACAATCAGCCCCAGCATTTT.

V usage is TRBV9 and J usage is TRBJ2-1, with D unresolved. The germline CDR1 and CDR2 sequences are SGDLS and YYNGEE. V was shortened by 0 bases and J by 6 bases, with 7 bases between the two germline ends. The CDR3 is made up of 13 amino acids. In nucleotides, the CDR3 is TGTGCCAGCAGCGTAGGGGCAGCCAATGAGCAGTTCTTC. Its translation: CASSVGAANEQFF.

V is TRBV4-1 and J is TRBJ2-5; TRBD1 might be the D (6 bases). The CDR3 consists of 15 residues. V was shortened by 1 base and J by 5 bases, with 14 bases between the two germline ends. The V gene's germline CDR1 is MGHRA and CDR2 YSYEKL. CDR3 region: CASSQGLLGAETQYF. The CDR3 nucleotides are TGCGCCAGCAGCCAAGGACTGTTGGGGGCGGAGACCCAGTACTTC.

The genes are TRBV19 and TRBJ2-5; 9 bases align to TRBD2. The CDR3 has 16 amino acids. The V segment lost 6 bases and the J segment 2 bases; nucleotides outside the gene matches: 10. CDR1 is LNHDA and CDR2 is SQIVND in the germline V gene (reference sequence). DNA for the CDR3: TGTGCCAGTAGCCCCCTTAGCGGGAGAGGGCAAGAGACCCAGTACTTC. It specifies CASSPLSGRGQETQYF.

This clone was detected only once. The chain couples TRBV19 to TRBJ2-7, with D possibly matching TRBD2 (5 bases). Trimming stripped 5 bases from V and 0 bases from J, with 14 bases between. Germline CDR1 LNHDA, CDR2 SQIVND (reference sequence). This CDR3 comprises 15 residues. DNA of the CDR3: TGTGCCAGTAGTGCCCGGACTGTTGCCTCCTACGAGCAGTACTTC. This sequence encodes CASSARTVASYEQYF.

The chain couples TRBV18 to TRBJ2-3, with 9 positions matching TRBD1. Unmatched junction bases numbered 6, after V lost 2 bases and J lost 6 bases. CDR1 is KGHSH and CDR2 is LQKENI in the germline V gene. The CDR3 covers 15 residues. The CDR3 coding sequence is TGTGCCAGCTCACCATCCCGGACAGGGGAGGATACGCAGTATTTT. The encoded protein is CASSPSRTGEDTQYF.

The chain joins TRBV28 to TRBJ1-6, with D possibly matching TRBD1 (6 bases). The V gene's germline CDR1 is MDHEN and CDR2 SYDVKM. The CDR3 is made up of 14 amino acids. The ends were cut back, 6 bases at V and 0 bases at J, with 6 bases in the middle. CDR3: CASRGHSYNSPLHF. CDR3 bases: TGTGCCAGCAGGGGACACTCCTATAATTCACCCCTCCACTTT.